This TCR beta chain was recorded in a study of blood T cell repertoires in COVID-19. Study background: Material from acute and convalescent COVID-19 was sourced from the United States, Italy and Spain. Sample material is recorded as cDNA or gDNA derived from T cells, B-cell-depleted T cells, or PBMCs.

Repertoires were generated with immunoSEQ multiplex PCR, while TCRdb's copy carries only in-frame clones and drops some. The data show around 250,000 clones, approximately 87% seen once. The germline V gene has CDR1 ENHRY and CDR2 SYGVKD. This CDR3 has 15 residues. After removal of 6 bases from V and 13 bases from J, the junction contained 8 bases not matched to a gene. The V gene is TRBV10-3, the J gene TRBJ2-6, with 14 nucleotides matching TRBD2. The clonotype originates from a man between 60 and 75 years old with acute or convalescent COVID-19. The specimen was peripheral blood. CDR3 residues: CAISQGLAGVDVLTF. The CDR3 bases are TGTGCCATCAGCCAGGGACTAGCGGGAGTAGATGTCCTGACTTTC.